The clone carrying this T cell receptor (beta chain) has only a few counts. Per the authors' pipeline: Using reference gene primer amplification, nucleated cell counts were estimated. Profiling relied on immunoSEQ multiplex PCR, and the TCRdb table lists in-frame clones only, not all of them. The V and J calls and clone size are taken from that table; D and trimming were inferred from the DNA. The sample lists about 120,000 clones; about 85% were seen once. The sample originates from a study of blood T cell repertoires in COVID-19. Looking at the study overall: Sources were T cells, B-cell-depleted T cells, or PBMCs; the material itself was cDNA or gDNA.

The CDR3 extends over 13 amino acids. Trimming took 2 bases from V and 3 from J, leaving 5 bases between them. Germline CDR1 KGHSH, CDR2 LQKENI. This receptor was identified in a man aged 80 or over with acute or convalescent COVID-19. Sequenced input: peripheral blood. The rearrangement links TRBV18 to TRBJ1-5; D not certain. The CDR3 is CASSPAANQPQHF. The CDR3, as DNA: TGTGCCAGCTCACCAGCGGCCAATCAGCCCCAGCATTTT.